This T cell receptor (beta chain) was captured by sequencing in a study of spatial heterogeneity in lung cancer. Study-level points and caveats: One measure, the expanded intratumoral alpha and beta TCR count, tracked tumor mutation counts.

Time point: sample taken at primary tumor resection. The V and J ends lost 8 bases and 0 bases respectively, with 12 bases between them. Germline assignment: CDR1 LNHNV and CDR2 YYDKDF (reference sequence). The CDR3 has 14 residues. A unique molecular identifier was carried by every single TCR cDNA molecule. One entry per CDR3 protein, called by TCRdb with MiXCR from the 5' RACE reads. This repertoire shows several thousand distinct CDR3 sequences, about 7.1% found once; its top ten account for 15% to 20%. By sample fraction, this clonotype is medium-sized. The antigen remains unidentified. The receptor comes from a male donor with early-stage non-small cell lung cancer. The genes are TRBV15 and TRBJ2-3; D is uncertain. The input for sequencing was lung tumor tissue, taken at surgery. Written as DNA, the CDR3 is TGTGCCACCCTAGGAGATCCTAGCACAGATACGCAGTATTTT. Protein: CATLGDPSTDTQYF.